The 24 T cell receptor beta chains below come from one sample, sequenced in a study of T-cell reconstitution after alpha-beta-depleted transplantation in children. Construction of the TCRbeta library involved unique molecular identifiers. TCRdb fed the PCR reads into MiXCR, producing one record per CDR3 protein. The top ten hold 10% to 11% of the sample, which has fewer than 400,000 distinct CDR3 sequences, around 25% seen once. Material: PBMCs, mostly from graft donor cells, obtained 180 days after TCRalphabeta/CD19-depleted stem cell transplant. These receptor sequences come from a male patient younger than 18 who had a stem cell transplant for acute lymphoblastic leukemia, so the T cells may come from the graft donor.

The genes are TRBV20-1 and TRBJ2-7; 9 positions agree with TRBD2. V lost 6 bases to trimming and J lost 3 bases; unmatched junction nucleotides: 9. CDR3 length equals 14 residues. Germline lookup yields CDR1 DFQATT and CDR2 SNEGSKA (reference sequence). CDR3 sequence reads: CSASGLANFYEQYF. The DNA of the CDR3 is TGCAGTGCCTCGGGACTAGCCAACTTCTACGAGCAGTACTTC.

The chain couples TRBV11-2 to TRBJ2-1; D remains ambiguous. The CDR3 totals 13 residues. V was shortened by 5 bases and J by 5 bases, with 10 bases between the two germline ends. Looked up from germline, CDR1 is SGHAT and CDR2 is FQNNGV. This chain's CDR3 is CASSQYVHNEQFF. The CDR3 bases are TGTGCCAGCAGCCAGTACGTGCACAATGAGCAGTTCTTC.

The CDR3 region is CASSWLTGTAPIQYF. The CDR3 nucleotides read TGTGCCAGCAGCTGGTTGACCGGGACAGCCCCTATTCAGTACTTC. This sequence joins TRBV7-9 and TRBJ2-4; the match to TRBD1 covers 7 bases. The germline V gene encodes CDR1 SEHNR and CDR2 FQNEAQ (reference sequence). The ends lost 4 bases at V and 10 bases at J; junction bases unmatched: 13. This CDR3 comprises 15 residues.

The V and J genes are TRBV11-2 and TRBJ2-1; 7 positions agree with TRBD2. The CDR3 totals 16 residues. Germline trimming cut 0 bases from V and 1 base from J; bases unmatched to any gene: 3. Germline V gene lookup returns CDR1 SGHAT and CDR2 FQNNGV. CDR3 in amino acids: CASSLEGGRSYNEQFF. DNA for the CDR3: TGTGCCAGCAGCTTAGAGGGCGGGAGATCCTACAATGAGCAGTTCTTC.

Here the CDR3 DNA reads TGCGCCAGCAGCTTCTGGACAGGGACCGTTAACTATGGCTACACCTTC. Translating it yields CASSFWTGTVNYGYTF. This chain uses TRBV5-1 with TRBJ1-2; 8 positions match TRBD1. Trimming cost V 2 bases and J 1 base; bases outside gene matches: 7. CDR1 and CDR2 (germline): SGHRS, YFSETQ. The CDR3 runs to 16 residues.

In DNA form, the CDR3 reads TGCGCCAGCAGTGAAATAGGGACTTCCTACAATGAGCAGTTCTTC. Its translation is CASSEIGTSYNEQFF. The V gene is TRBV10-1, the J gene TRBJ2-1, with TRBD2 as a possible D gene (6 bases). Per germline, CDR1 WNHNN and CDR2 SYGVQD (reference sequence). The germline V and J ends were trimmed by 3 bases and 1 base, with 10 bases remaining between them. The CDR3 is 15 amino acids.

V is TRBV27 and J is TRBJ1-5, with D maybe TRBD1 (5 bases). CDR1 and CDR2 (germline): MNHEY, SMNVEV (reference sequence). The CDR3 loop spans 19 amino acids. V dropped 0 bases and J dropped 0 bases, with 18 bases sitting between them. CDR3 amino acids: CASSLSGLRGRDSNQPQHF. CDR3 sequence (DNA): TGTGCCAGCAGTTTATCGGGGCTAAGGGGACGCGATAGCAATCAGCCCCAGCATTTT.

This clonotype was recorded only once. CDR3: CASLRGPAYEQYF. The CDR3 DNA follows: TGTGCCAGCCTTCGTGGCCCGGCCTACGAGCAGTACTTC. The rearrangement joins TRBV7-9 to TRBJ2-7; no clear D. The CDR3 runs 13 residues. Germline assignment: CDR1 SEHNR and CDR2 FQNEAQ (reference sequence). Trimming removed 8 bases at V and 2 bases at J, with 13 bases between.

This clonotype turned up a few times. This sequence joins TRBV25-1 and TRBJ2-5; tentative D call: TRBD2 (6 bases). The germline V gene has CDR1 MGHDK and CDR2 SYGVNS. The CDR3 loop spans 14 amino acids. The ends were cut back, 8 bases at V and 7 bases at J, with 20 bases in the middle. CDR3 protein: CASGSLASGGTQYF. The CDR3 bases are TGTGCCAGCGGATCCCTAGCGTCAGGTGGGACCCAGTACTTC.

This clonotype was counted a few times. The junction shows a germline mismatch at one end, possibly a read error. This sequence joins TRBV5-1 and TRBJ1-1; 12 nucleotides match TRBD1. Germline V CDR1 and CDR2: SGHRS, YFSETQ. There are 17 residues in the CDR3. The CDR3 region is CASSLPGQGARWAEAFF. Written as DNA, the CDR3 is TGCGCGAGCAGCCTGCCGGGACAGGGGGCGCGATGGGCTGAAGCTTTCTTT. Together with reference TRBV5-1 and TRBJ1-1, the CDR3 gives the full variable domain: KAGVTQTPRYLIKTRGQQVTLSCSPISGHRSVSWYQQTPGQGLQFLFEYFSETQRNKGNFPGRFSGRQFSNSRSEMNVSTLELGDSALYLCASSLPGQGARWAEAFFGQGTRLTVV.

The genes are TRBV29-1 and TRBJ2-1, with D perhaps matching TRBD1 (6 bases). The CDR3 is 15 residues long. The V and J ends lost 3 bases and 3 bases respectively, with 15 bases between them. Germline V gene sequence: CDR1 SQVTM, CDR2 ANQGSEA. The CDR3 is CSVDGGERSYNEQFF. DNA of the CDR3: TGCAGCGTTGATGGGGGCGAGCGGAGCTACAATGAGCAGTTCTTC.

The chain links TRBV27 to TRBJ2-7; 9 bases match TRBD2. This CDR3 has 14 residues. Germline CDR1 is MNHEY and CDR2 is SMNVEV (reference sequence). V shed 9 bases and J 2 bases; nucleotides not matched to a gene: 8. The CDR3 loop is CASDPGLATYEQYF. CDR3 sequence (DNA): TGTGCCAGTGATCCTGGACTAGCGACCTACGAGCAGTACTTC.

The chain recombines TRBV20-1 with TRBJ1-5; maybe TRBD1 (6 bases). The V and J ends lost 3 bases and 0 bases respectively, with 9 bases between them. The length of the CDR3 is 14 residues. Germline values: CDR1 DFQATT, CDR2 SNEGSKA (reference sequence). The DNA of the CDR3 is TGCAGTGCTAGGCAGACAGGTAGCAATCAGCCCCAGCATTTT. This encodes CSARQTGSNQPQHF.

The gene calls are TRBV2 and TRBJ2-2, with a tentative D call TRBD2 (6 bases). Trimming left V 8 bases short and J 2 bases short, with 15 bases between. The CDR3 contains 15 residues. Germline loops: CDR1 SNHLY, CDR2 FYNNEI. This CDR3 reads CASSSAGTNTGELFF. The CDR3 DNA is TGTGCCAGCTCCTCGGCGGGGACCAACACCGGGGAGCTGTTTTTT.

V and J are TRBV11-1 and TRBJ2-6, with D perhaps TRBD1 (6 bases). V lost 6 bases to trimming and J lost 0 bases, with 15 bases between them. The CDR3 has 17 residues. The germline CDR1 and CDR2 sequences are SGHAT and FQDESV (reference sequence). CDR3 region: CASSPGAPFSGANVLTF. Here the CDR3 DNA reads TGTGCCAGCAGTCCAGGGGCTCCCTTCTCTGGGGCCAACGTCCTGACTTTC.

The chain joins TRBV11-3 to TRBJ2-1; D perhaps matches TRBD2 (5 bases). The CDR3 sequence is 13 residues long. Germline assignment: CDR1 SGHNT and CDR2 YENEEA. V was trimmed by 3 bases and J by 10 bases, leaving 13 bases between them. The CDR3 protein is CASSLTGIWEQFF. The CDR3 DNA is TGTGCCAGCAGCTTGACGGGAATTTGGGAGCAGTTCTTC.

CDR3 bases: TGTGCCGCTCTTCGGACTCCTTACAATGAGCAGTTCTTC. It is translated as CAALRTPYNEQFF. The chain has TRBV15 and TRBJ2-1; TRBD2 might be the D (5 bases). CDR1 and CDR2 from the germline V gene are LNHNV and YYDKDF (reference sequence). The length of the CDR3 is 13 residues. Deletions cut 11 bases from V and 4 bases from J, with 15 bases between.

In this sample, this clonotype turned up many times. This sequence joins TRBV5-6 and TRBJ2-5; D unresolved. The germline V gene has CDR1 SGHDT and CDR2 YYEEEE. The ends were cut back, 0 bases at V and 1 base at J, with 13 bases in the middle. The CDR3 covers 16 residues. CDR3 in DNA: TGTGCCAGCAGCTTGGCCGTATGGGTACTCCAAGAGACCCAGTACTTC. Its protein product is CASSLAVWVLQETQYF. The full variable domain, rest sourced from reference TRBV5-6 and TRBJ2-5, is DAGVTQSPTHLIKTRGQQVTLRCSPKSGHDTVSWYQQALGQGPQFIFQYYEEEERQRGNFPDRFSGHQFPNYSSELNVNALLLGDSALYLCASSLAVWVLQETQYFGPGTRLLVL.

The chain is built from TRBV12-3 or TRBV12-4 and TRBJ1-2; D is perhaps TRBD1 (5 bases). This CDR3 comprises 15 residues. V was trimmed by 2 bases and J by 8 bases, leaving 18 bases between them. This chain's CDR3 is CASSLTRGGFGGYTF. As DNA, the CDR3 is TGTGCCAGCAGTTTAACTCGGGGGGGGTTTGGCGGCTACACCTTC.

In nucleotides, the CDR3 is TGCGCCAGCAGCACCGGACAGAACCAAGAGACCCAGTACTTC. It specifies CASSTGQNQETQYF. V and J are TRBV5-1 and TRBJ2-5, with D perhaps TRBD1 (6 bases). There are 14 residues in the CDR3. Germline CDR1 SGHRS, CDR2 YFSETQ. Trimming pared 4 bases from V and 0 bases from J, leaving 10 bases between. Full variable domain (missing parts from reference TRBV5-1 and TRBJ2-5): KAGVTQTPRYLIKTRGQQVTLSCSPISGHRSVSWYQQTPGQGLQFLFEYFSETQRNKGNFPGRFSGRQFSNSRSEMNVSTLELGDSALYLCASSTGQNQETQYFGPGTRLLVL.

This clonotype has just a few counts. V usage is TRBV5-1 and J usage is TRBJ1-2; possibly TRBD1 for D (6 bases). This CDR3 contains 12 residues. Germline CDR1 is SGHRS and CDR2 is YFSETQ. V shed 9 bases and J shed 8 bases, with 17 bases lying between them. CDR3 in amino acids: CAISSGAGGYTF. The CDR3 DNA is TGCGCCATCTCGTCGGGGGCAGGCGGCTACACCTTC.

In its sample, this clonotype was seen a few times. The J gene is TRBJ1-1, the V gene TRBV12-3 or TRBV12-4; tentative D call: TRBD1 (6 bases). The CDR3 length is 17 residues. Trimming pared 0 bases from V and 6 bases from J, leaving 20 bases between. CDR3 DNA: TGTGCCAGCAGTTTAGCGGCCTACAGGGAGGGACGAGCTGAAGCTTTCTTT. Amino acid sequence: CASSLAAYREGRAEAFF.

This clonotype has more than one count but fewer than ten. This sequence joins TRBV20-1 and TRBJ2-5; the match to TRBD1 covers 12 bases. CDR1 is DFQATT, CDR2 SNEGSKA, per germline (reference sequence). V gave up 3 bases and J gave up 5 bases; unmatched junction bases: 10. The CDR3 covers 16 residues. CDR3 region: CSASGVGTGGWETQYF. CDR3 DNA: TGCAGTGCTAGTGGAGTCGGGACAGGGGGCTGGGAGACCCAGTACTTC.

This sequence joins TRBV7-2 and TRBJ2-5; D is perhaps TRBD2 (6 bases). Trimming took off 2 bases at V and 5 bases at J, with 15 bases between the two ends. This CDR3 has 15 residues. In germline, CDR1 is SGHTA, CDR2 FQGNSA. The DNA of the CDR3 is TGTGCCAGCAGCTTAAGGTCGGGCGGGGTCGAGACCCAGTACTTC. Translation: CASSLRSGGVETQYF.